This TCR beta chain was documented in a study of T cell changes during pregnancy in multiple sclerosis. Generated by immunoSEQ multiplex PCR, the TCRdb table keeps only in-frame clones and is missing some. The repertoire has about 48,000 clones, approximately 95% of them found once; the top ten carry under 0.55%. CDR3 size: 15 residues. Trimming left V 2 bases short and J 1 base short, with 11 bases between. The germline V gene encodes CDR1 SGHRS and CDR2 YFSETQ. Sequencing used CD4+ T cells from peripheral blood mononuclear cells, obtained in the first trimester of pregnancy. The clonotype comes from a female donor with multiple sclerosis, enrolled in a pregnancy study. J is TRBJ2-3 and V is TRBV5-1; tentative D call: TRBD2 (7 bases). The CDR3 spells CASSFRGAGTDTQYF. The CDR3 DNA follows: TGCGCCAGCAGCTTCCGGGGGGCCGGCACAGATACGCAGTATTTT.